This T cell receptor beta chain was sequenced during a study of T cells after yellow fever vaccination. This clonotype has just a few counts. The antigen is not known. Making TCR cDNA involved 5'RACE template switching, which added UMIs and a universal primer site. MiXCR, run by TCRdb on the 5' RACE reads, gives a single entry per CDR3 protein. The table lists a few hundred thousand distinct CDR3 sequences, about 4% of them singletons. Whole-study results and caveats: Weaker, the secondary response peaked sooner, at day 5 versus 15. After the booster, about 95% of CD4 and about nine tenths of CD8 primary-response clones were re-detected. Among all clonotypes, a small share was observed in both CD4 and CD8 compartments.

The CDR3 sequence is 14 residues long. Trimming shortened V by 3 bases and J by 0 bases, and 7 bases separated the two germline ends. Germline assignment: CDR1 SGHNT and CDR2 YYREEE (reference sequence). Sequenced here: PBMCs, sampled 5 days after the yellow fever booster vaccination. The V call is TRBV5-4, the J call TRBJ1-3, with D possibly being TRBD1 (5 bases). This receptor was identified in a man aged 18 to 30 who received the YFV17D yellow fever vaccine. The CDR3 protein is CASSYDSSGNTIYF. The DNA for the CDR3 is TGTGCCAGCAGCTATGACAGCTCTGGAAACACCATATATTTT. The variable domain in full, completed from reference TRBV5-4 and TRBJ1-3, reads ETGVTQSPTHLIKTRGQQVTLRCSSQSGHNTVSWYQQALGQGPQFIFQYYREEENGRGNFPPRFSGLQFPNYSSELNVNALELDDSALYLCASSYDSSGNTIYFGEGSWLTVV.